This entry lists 20 T cell receptor beta chains sequenced from one sample in a study of cytomegalovirus exposure and HLA in healthy donors. 60 Vbeta and 13 Jbeta primers were used in PCR. Measured with immunoSEQ multiplex PCR; TCRdb has only the in-frame clones, and not every one. The sample has some 190,000 clones, about three quarters seen once. The specimen sequenced was PBMCs. All receptors derive from a man younger than 30 in good health and CMV-seronegative.

The chain couples TRBV9 to TRBJ1-3; D unclear. The germline gives CDR1 SGDLS, CDR2 YYNGEE. The CDR3 length is 17 residues. V lost 0 bases, J lost 2 bases, and 15 bases lay in between. CDR3 amino acids: CASSVGFREVAGNTIYF. CDR3 nucleotides: TGTGCCAGCAGCGTAGGCTTTCGGGAAGTGGCTGGAAACACCATATATTTT. Variable domain in full (rest from reference TRBV9 and TRBJ1-3): DSGVTQTPKHLITATGQRVTLRCSPRSGDLSVYWYQQSLDQGLQFLIQYYNGEERAKGNILERFSAQQFPDLHSELNLSSLELGDSALYFCASSVGFREVAGNTIYFGEGSWLTVV.

The chain couples TRBV7-2 to TRBJ2-2; D gene unclear. Germline V lookup: CDR1 SGHTA, CDR2 FQGNSA. CDR3 size: 13 residues. Trimming cost V 5 bases and J 0 bases, with 4 bases left between them. CDR3: CASSLTNTGELFF. The CDR3 DNA reads as TGTGCCAGCAGCCTAACGAACACCGGGGAGCTGTTTTTT.

The chain carries TRBV4-3 and TRBJ2-3, with 7 bases lining up with TRBD2. CDR3 length: 19 amino acids. V was clipped by 0 bases and J by 0 bases; unmatched bases: 12. Germline CDR1 and CDR2: LGHNA and YSLEER. CDR3 nucleotides: TGCGCCAGCAGCCAAGAGGGAGCGGGATATCACTATAGCACAGATACGCAGTATTTT. Translated: CASSQEGAGYHYSTDTQYF.

The chain is built from TRBV19 and TRBJ2-3, with D perhaps TRBD1 (6 bases). V was cut by 4 bases and J by 6 bases, with 20 bases left in between. Germline V gene lookup returns CDR1 LNHDA and CDR2 SQIVND (reference sequence). This CDR3 spans 16 amino acids. CDR3 bases: TGTGCCAGTAGTACCGTCAGACAGGTCCGGCGGGATACGCAGTATTTT. It yields the protein CASSTVRQVRRDTQYF.

CDR3 in DNA: TGTGCCACCAGCACATCTATTACCGGGACAGCCTACGAGCAGTACTTC. This encodes CATSTSITGTAYEQYF. The chain joins TRBV15 to TRBJ2-7; 7 bases line up with TRBD1. V lost 4 bases to trimming and J lost 2 bases; unmatched junction nucleotides: 11. The germline gives CDR1 LNHNV, CDR2 YYDKDF (reference sequence). This CDR3 comprises 16 residues.

The table lists this clone with a few counts. The chain recombines TRBV5-1 with TRBJ2-7; a possible D gene is TRBD2 (6 bases). The germline V gene has CDR1 SGHRS and CDR2 YFSETQ. V dropped 2 bases and J dropped 3 bases, with 15 bases sitting between them. The CDR3 has 15 residues. CDR3 bases: TGCGCCAGCAGCTTCTTAGCGGTGACTAGCTACGAGCAGTACTTC. This gives the protein CASSFLAVTSYEQYF.

The gene calls are TRBV7-9 and TRBJ1-1, with a tentative D call TRBD1 (6 bases). V shed 4 bases and J shed 10 bases, with 22 bases lying between them. The CDR3 runs to 15 residues. The V gene's germline CDR1 is SEHNR and CDR2 FQNEAQ (reference sequence). CDR3 DNA: TGTGCCAGCAGCTCTGCCGGGGGGGCCTCAAAGGGAGCTTTCTTT. Protein sequence: CASSSAGGASKGAFF.

This clone appeared once. The chain is built from TRBV5-1 and TRBJ1-1; 11 bases align to TRBD1. This CDR3 comprises 15 residues. In germline, CDR1 is SGHRS, CDR2 YFSETQ. With 4 bases clipped from V and 3 bases from J, the junction kept 5 bases outside the gene matches. The DNA of the CDR3 is TGCGCCAGCAGCCCGAGGACAGGGGGCGACACTGAAGCTTTCTTT. Translation gives CASSPRTGGDTEAFF.

The CDR3 region is CASSVDQGGQPQHF. CDR3 DNA sequence: TGTGCCAGCAGCGTAGATCAGGGGGGTCAGCCCCAGCATTTT. The chain carries TRBV9 and TRBJ1-5; TRBD1 aligns across 7 bases. Germline V gene sequence: CDR1 SGDLS, CDR2 YYNGEE. V gave up 0 bases and J gave up 6 bases; unmatched junction bases: 3. The CDR3 has 14 amino acids.

This chain links TRBV6-5 with TRBJ2-5; 11 bases fit TRBD2. Germline V lookup: CDR1 MNHEY, CDR2 SVGAGI. CDR3 size: 16 residues. With 8 bases clipped from V and 2 bases from J, the junction kept 10 bases outside the gene matches. CDR3: CASGSGTSGTQETQYF. The CDR3 DNA reads TGTGCCAGCGGTTCCGGGACTAGCGGAACACAAGAGACCCAGTACTTC.

The chain uses TRBV7-9 and TRBJ2-3; D remains ambiguous. Germline CDR1 reads SEHNR; CDR2 reads FQNEAQ (reference sequence). The CDR3 totals 15 residues. V was trimmed by 1 base and J by 6 bases, leaving 14 bases between them. This chain's CDR3 is CASSLDFSWADTQYF. The CDR3 bases are TGTGCCAGCAGCTTAGATTTCTCCTGGGCCGATACGCAGTATTTT.

V gene TRBV18 combines with J gene TRBJ2-7, with TRBD1 matching over 7 bases. Unmatched junction bases numbered 6, after V lost 6 bases and J lost 4 bases. The CDR3 covers 13 residues. Germline V gives CDR1 KGHSH, CDR2 LQKENI. The CDR3: CASSTYRGYEQYF. As DNA, the CDR3 is TGTGCCAGCTCCACTTACAGGGGTTACGAGCAGTACTTC. Looking up the rest from reference TRBV18 and TRBJ2-7 gives the full variable domain: NAGVMQNPRHLVRRRGQEARLRCSPMKGHSHVYWYRQLPEEGLKFMVYLQKENIIDESGMPKERFSAEFPKEGPSILRIQQVVRGDSAAYFCASSTYRGYEQYFGPGTRLTVT.

The V and J genes are TRBV5-6 and TRBJ2-1, with TRBD2 matching over 14 bases. The CDR3 runs to 15 residues. Germline V gene sequence: CDR1 SGHDT, CDR2 YYEEEE. With 2 bases clipped from V and 10 bases from J, the junction kept 5 bases outside the gene matches. The DNA of the CDR3 is TGTGCCAGCAGCTTCGGGACTAGCGGGAGTTGCGAGCAGTTCTTC. Protein sequence: CASSFGTSGSCEQFF.

This clone appeared once. One junction end disagrees with the germline gene, perhaps due to a read error. The chain joins TRBV5-1 to TRBJ1-5; the D is unclear. Germline V CDR1 and CDR2: SGHRS, YFSETQ. This CDR3 has 13 amino acids. In DNA form, the CDR3 reads TGCGCCAGCAGCTTGTACACGAATCGGCCCCAGCATTTT. Its protein is CASSLYTNRPQHF.

The chain links TRBV5-1 to TRBJ1-2, with D perhaps TRBD1 (5 bases). The CDR3 has 14 residues. V was pared by 1 base and J by 2 bases, with 9 bases between. The germline V gene encodes CDR1 SGHRS and CDR2 YFSETQ. The CDR3 sequence is CASSLTGYNYGYTF. CDR3 nucleotide sequence: TGCGCCAGCAGCTTGACAGGTTACAACTATGGCTACACCTTC.

This chain joins TRBV19 and TRBJ2-1; 7 bases align to TRBD2. This CDR3 is 13 amino acids long. The ends lost 8 bases at V and 10 bases at J; junction bases unmatched: 11. Germline V gene sequence: CDR1 LNHDA, CDR2 SQIVND (reference sequence). The CDR3 reads CASLNRTSREQFF. In nucleotides, the CDR3 is TGTGCCAGTCTAAACCGGACTAGTCGAGAGCAGTTCTTC. The full variable domain, in which reference TRBV19 and TRBJ2-1 provide the parts outside the CDR3, is DGGITQSPKYLFRKEGQNVTLSCEQNLNHDAMYWYRQDPGQGLRLIYYSQIVNDFQKGDIAEGYSVSREKKESFPLTVTSAQKNPTAFYLCASLNRTSREQFFGPGTRLTVL.

The J gene is TRBJ2-7, the V gene TRBV19; 8 positions match TRBD1. CDR1 LNHDA and CDR2 SQIVND come from the germline V gene (reference sequence). V gave up 4 bases and J gave up 1 base; unmatched junction bases: 6. The CDR3 length is 15 residues. The CDR3 here is CASSKRTGRSYEQYF. CDR3 DNA sequence: TGTGCCAGTAGTAAAAGGACAGGGAGGTCCTACGAGCAGTACTTC.

This clone was counted between two and nine times. The junction and the germline gene differ at one end; a read error may be behind it. This chain joins TRBV7-7 and TRBJ2-2; 10 positions agree with TRBD1. Germline V CDR1 and CDR2: SSHAT, FNYEAQ (reference sequence). There are 14 residues in the CDR3. CDR3 protein: CASSAGTGAGELFF. The CDR3 DNA reads TGTGCTAGCAGCGCCGGGACAGGGGCCGGGGAGCTGTTTTTT.

The chain couples TRBV4-1 to TRBJ2-7; 7 nucleotides match TRBD1. Germline V gene sequence: CDR1 MGHRA, CDR2 YSYEKL. V gave up 1 base and J gave up 2 bases; unmatched junction bases: 5. The CDR3 length is 15 residues. CDR3 protein: CASSQVQGVTYEQYF. CDR3 bases: TGCGCCAGCAGCCAAGTCCAGGGGGTCACCTACGAGCAGTACTTC.

The CDR3 DNA is TGTGCCAGCAGCTTTCAGGGGAACACTGAAGCTTTCTTT. Residues: CASSFQGNTEAFF. The V and J genes are TRBV5-6 and TRBJ1-1, with D maybe TRBD1 (5 bases). Trimming shortened V by 2 bases and J by 1 base, and 6 bases separated the two germline ends. This CDR3 is 13 amino acids long. The germline CDR1 and CDR2 sequences are SGHDT and YYEEEE.